The rows below give T cell receptor beta chains drawn from one sample of a study of CD8 T cells in Susac syndrome. A single record per CDR3 protein comes from TCRdb applying MiXCR to the immunoSEQ multiplex PCR reads. The sample has under 200,000 distinct CDR3 sequences; about 94% are singletons. The specimen sequenced was CD4+ T cells from PBMCs. The origin of the receptors is a human donor with Susac syndrome. Both conserved end residues are part of each CDR3. The order of the fields is V gene, D gene, J gene, clone size, CDR3 protein, CDR3 DNA. D genes are given only for firm matches. Expanded clones get a size class; other rows say once, few or many, or leave the size out.

TRBV29-1	NA	TRBJ1-2	NA	CSVGETGNYGYTF	TGCAGCGTGGGGGAGACAGGAAACTATGGCTACACCTTC
TRBV9	TRBD1	TRBJ1-2	NA	CASSVASGQGDGYTF	TGTGCCAGCAGCGTAGCTTCGGGACAGGGTGATGGCTACACCTTC
TRBV11-2	NA	TRBJ2-7	NA	CASSPMGSLGYEQYF	TGTGCCAGCAGCCCAATGGGTAGCTTAGGATACGAGCAGTACTTC
TRBV5-1	TRBD2	TRBJ2-1	NA	CASSIGTSYNEQFF	TGCGCCAGCAGCATCGGGACTAGCTACAATGAGCAGTTCTTC
TRBV12-3/TRBV12-4	NA	TRBJ1-2	NA	CASSLAGGKGGGYTF	TGTGCCAGCAGTTTAGCGGGGGGGAAGGGAGGTGGCTACACCTTC
TRBV12-3/TRBV12-4	NA	TRBJ1-2	NA	CASFLGPYGYTF	TGTGCCAGCTTCCTGGGACCGTATGGCTACACCTTC
TRBV6-1	NA	TRBJ2-5	NA	CASSEGGTTQETQYF	TGTGCCAGCAGTGAAGGAGGGACAACACAAGAGACCCAGTACTTC
TRBV11-3	NA	TRBJ2-6	NA	CASSSGTSGANVLTF	TGTGCCAGCAGCTCGGGGACTTCGGGGGCCAACGTCCTGACTTTC
TRBV19	NA	TRBJ1-5	NA	CASSPYSNQPQHF	TGTGCCAGTAGCCCCTATAGCAATCAGCCCCAGCATTTT
TRBV7-8	NA	TRBJ1-2	NA	CASSLEPRDGNYGYTF	TGTGCCAGCAGCTTAGAACCACGGGACGGAAACTATGGCTACACCTTC
TRBV24-1	NA	TRBJ2-1	NA	CATSDPGQGGNEQFF	TGTGCCACCAGTGATCCGGGGCAGGGAGGCAATGAGCAGTTCTTC
TRBV28	NA	TRBJ2-7	once	CASSPPGPPGYEQYF	TGTGCCAGCAGTCCTCCAGGGCCCCCCGGCTACGAGCAGTACTTC
TRBV7-8	NA	TRBJ2-7	NA	CASSLTADISYEQYF	TGTGCCAGCAGCTTAACCGCTGACATCTCCTACGAGCAGTACTTC
TRBV27	NA	TRBJ1-1	NA	CASSFGTTKNTEAFF	TGTGCCAGCAGTTTCGGGACAACTAAGAACACTGAAGCTTTCTTT
TRBV27	TRBD2	TRBJ2-1	NA	CASSPLGLAGYNEQFF	TGTGCCAGCAGTCCCCTTGGACTAGCGGGGTACAATGAGCAGTTCTTC
TRBV4-3	TRBD2	TRBJ2-2	NA	CASSQGLATNTGELFF	TGCGCCAGCAGCCAAGGACTAGCGACCAACACCGGGGAGCTGTTTTTT
TRBV7-2	NA	TRBJ2-7	NA	CASSLGGGRVRQYF	TGTGCCAGCAGCTTAGGGGGGGGCAGGGTCCGGCAGTACTTC
TRBV20-1	TRBD1	TRBJ1-4	NA	CSARDKGQGNEKLFF	TGCAGTGCTCGGGATAAGGGACAGGGGAATGAAAAACTGTTTTTT
TRBV20-1	TRBD1	TRBJ2-1	NA	CRGRTGVGNEQFF	TGCAGGGGGAGGACAGGGGTGGGGAATGAGCAGTTCTTC
TRBV12-3/TRBV12-4	NA	TRBJ1-2	NA	CASSPTVLVAYGYTF	TGTGCCAGCAGCCCTACGGTCCTGGTGGCGTATGGCTACACCTTC
TRBV29-1	NA	TRBJ1-5	NA	CSVGPDFDQPQHF	TGCAGCGTTGGCCCAGACTTCGATCAGCCCCAGCATTTT
TRBV7-6	NA	TRBJ2-1	once	CASSPTTVRKSNEQFF	TGTGCCAGCAGCCCTACTACGGTTCGGAAATCCAATGAGCAGTTCTTC
TRBV6-5	TRBD2	TRBJ2-7	NA	CASSYLLRGDYEQYF	TGTGCCAGCAGTTACTTGTTGCGGGGGGACTACGAGCAGTACTTC
TRBV11-1	NA	TRBJ1-1	NA	CASSYDFALINTEAFF	TGTGCCAGCAGCTATGATTTCGCCCTGATTAACACTGAAGCTTTCTTT
TRBV4-3	NA	TRBJ2-5	NA	CASFVSQGSETQYF	TGCGCCAGCTTCGTGTCGCAGGGCTCGGAGACCCAGTACTTC
TRBV9	TRBD2	TRBJ2-5	NA	CASTQGISGGQETQYF	TGTGCCAGCACCCAAGGGATTAGCGGGGGTCAAGAGACCCAGTACTTC
TRBV3-1	TRBD1	TRBJ1-6	few	CASSQATGGNSPLHF	TGTGCCAGCAGCCAGGCGACAGGGGGAAATTCACCCCTCCACTTT
TRBV5-1	TRBD1	TRBJ2-7	NA	CASRQGNYEQYF	TGCGCCAGCAGACAGGGGAACTACGAGCAGTACTTC
TRBV29-1	TRBD2	TRBJ2-1	NA	CSVAMWGTSFGEQFF	TGCAGCGTTGCGATGTGGGGGACTAGCTTCGGTGAGCAGTTCTTC
TRBV3-1	NA	TRBJ2-5	once	CASSQDLAARTQYF	TGTGCCAGCAGCCAAGATTTGGCAGCCCGGACCCAGTACTTC
TRBV28	NA	TRBJ2-1	NA	CASSLLYNEQFF	TGTGCCAGCAGTTTACTCTACAATGAGCAGTTCTTC
TRBV9	TRBD2	TRBJ2-2	NA	CASSATSSGSTGELFF	TGTGCCAGCAGCGCGACTAGCTCGGGGTCCACCGGGGAGCTGTTTTTT
TRBV2	TRBD2	TRBJ2-1	once	CASGRGSVIGDEQFF	TGTGCCAGCGGGAGGGGTTCCGTTATAGGGGATGAGCAGTTCTTC
TRBV5-4	TRBD2	TRBJ2-7	NA	CASSLAAGEAYEQYF	TGTGCCAGCAGCTTGGCGGCGGGGGAGGCCTACGAGCAGTACTTC
TRBV5-1	NA	TRBJ2-7	NA	CASSKDSKNYEQYF	TGCGCCAGCAGCAAGGACAGCAAGAACTACGAGCAGTACTTC
TRBV13	TRBD1	TRBJ2-5	NA	CASSRSTTGVRRRETQYF	TGTGCCAGCAGCCGTTCGACAACAGGGGTCCGTCGGCGAGAGACCCAGTACTTC
TRBV2	TRBD1	TRBJ1-3	NA	CASSEGTGRPSGNTIYF	TGTGCCAGCAGTGAGGGGACAGGGAGACCCTCTGGAAACACCATATATTTT
TRBV20-1	TRBD2	TRBJ2-5	NA	CSAAVAGIQETQYF	TGCAGTGCTGCGGTAGCGGGGATCCAAGAGACCCAGTACTTC
TRBV12-3/TRBV12-4	TRBD2	TRBJ2-2	NA	CASILAGVTGELFF	TGTGCCAGCATCTTAGCGGGAGTCACCGGGGAGCTGTTTTTT
TRBV7-6	NA	TRBJ2-1	NA	CASSLRRQAYNEQFF	TGTGCCAGCAGCCTCCGTCGACAGGCTTACAATGAGCAGTTCTTC
TRBV20-1	NA	TRBJ2-1	NA	CSARTVNEQFF	TGCAGTGCTAGGACAGTCAATGAGCAGTTCTTC
TRBV19	NA	TRBJ2-1	NA	CASSIDGGLSTAQFF	TGTGCCAGTAGTATAGATGGGGGCTTATCCACCGCGCAGTTCTTC
TRBV7-6	NA	TRBJ2-2	NA	CASSLEGHLNTGELFF	TGTGCCAGCAGCTTAGAGGGACACCTAAACACCGGGGAGCTGTTTTTT
TRBV10-2	NA	TRBJ1-5	NA	CASSRGLGSGQPQHF	TGCGCCAGTAGCCGGGGGCTTGGGTCTGGTCAGCCCCAGCATTTT
TRBV16	NA	TRBJ1-3	once	CASSQSFSGENTIYF	TGTGCCAGCAGCCAATCATTTTCGGGGGAAAACACCATATATTTT
TRBV20-1	NA	TRBJ1-2	NA	CSVTGPNYGYAF	TGCAGTGTCACAGGCCCTAACTATGGCTACGCCTTC
TRBV12-3/TRBV12-4	TRBD1	TRBJ1-1	NA	CASSLRAGGTEAFF	TGTGCCAGCAGTTTGCGGGCAGGGGGTACTGAAGCTTTCTTT
TRBV4-2	NA	TRBJ2-4	NA	CASSRADREENIQYF	TGTGCCAGCAGCCGGGCTGACAGGGAGGAAAACATTCAGTACTTC
TRBV5-4	TRBD2	TRBJ2-1	NA	CASSSPPSGGNNEQFF	TGTGCCAGCAGCTCTCCACCTAGCGGGGGGAACAATGAGCAGTTCTTC
TRBV4-2	NA	TRBJ1-1	NA	CASSQDLVRVGVAFF	TGTGCCAGCAGCCAAGATCTGGTGAGGGTGGGTGTAGCTTTCTTT
TRBV20-1	NA	TRBJ2-6	NA	CSAWYSGANVLTF	TGCAGTGCTTGGTACTCTGGGGCCAACGTCCTGACTTTC
TRBV12-3/TRBV12-4	NA	TRBJ2-2	few	CASSSPGAGELFF	TGTGCCAGCAGTTCCCCGGGGGCCGGGGAGCTGTTTTTT
TRBV28	NA	TRBJ1-2	NA	CASSWKGYVYGYTF	TGTGCCAGCAGTTGGAAGGGTTATGTATATGGCTACACCTTC
TRBV20-1	NA	TRBJ1-3	NA	CSARSGPPTGNTIYF	TGCAGTGCTAGGTCGGGGCCTCCCACTGGAAACACCATATATTTT
TRBV6-5	NA	TRBJ2-1	NA	CASSRDKYNEQFF	TGTGCCAGCAGTCGGGACAAATACAATGAGCAGTTCTTC
TRBV20-1	TRBD1	TRBJ2-7	NA	CSADRDRGDEQYF	TGCAGTGCTGACCGGGACAGGGGTGACGAGCAGTACTTC
TRBV5-4	TRBD2	TRBJ2-5	NA	CASSLVGLAGAKETQYF	TGTGCCAGCAGCTTGGTGGGGCTAGCGGGGGCTAAAGAGACCCAGTACTTC
TRBV27	NA	TRBJ2-5	NA	CASTQPGTQETQYF	TGTGCCAGCACCCAACCAGGGACCCAAGAGACCCAGTACTTC